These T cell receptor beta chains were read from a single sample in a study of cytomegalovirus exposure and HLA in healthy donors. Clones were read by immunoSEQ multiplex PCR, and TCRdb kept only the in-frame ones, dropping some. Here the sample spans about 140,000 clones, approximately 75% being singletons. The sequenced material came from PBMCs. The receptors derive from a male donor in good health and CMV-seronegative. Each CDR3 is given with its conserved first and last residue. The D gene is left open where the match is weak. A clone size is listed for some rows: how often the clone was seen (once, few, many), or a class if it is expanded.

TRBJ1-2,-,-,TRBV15,CATSPRRPGVAGGGGYTF,TGTGCCACCAGCCCCCGACGGCCAGGGGTTGCAGGCGGTGGTGGCTACACCTTC
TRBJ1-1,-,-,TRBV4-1,CASSFNFDIMNTEAFF,TGCGCCAGCAGCTTCAACTTTGATATTATGAACACTGAAGCTTTCTTT
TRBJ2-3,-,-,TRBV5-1,CASSLGLPGDTQYF,TGCGCCAGCAGCTTGGGACTACCCGGGGATACGCAGTATTTT
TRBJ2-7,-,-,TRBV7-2,CASSLREVFYEQYF,TGTGCCAGCAGCTTAAGGGAGGTCTTCTACGAGCAGTACTTC
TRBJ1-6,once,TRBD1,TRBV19,CASSIQGAYNSPLHF,TGTGCCAGTAGTATCCAGGGGGCCTATAATTCACCCCTCCACTTT
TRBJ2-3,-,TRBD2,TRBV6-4,CASSVAGGGGTDTQYF,TGTGCCAGCAGTGTAGCCGGCGGGGGAGGTACAGATACGCAGTATTTT
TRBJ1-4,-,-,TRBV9,CASSVESVATNEKLFF,TGTGCCAGCAGCGTAGAGAGTGTTGCAACTAATGAAAAACTGTTTTTT
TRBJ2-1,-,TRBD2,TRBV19,CASSITTSGDYNEQFF,TGTGCCAGTAGTATCACGACTAGCGGGGACTACAATGAGCAGTTCTTC
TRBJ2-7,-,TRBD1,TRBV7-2,CASSSGQGQGEQYF,TGTGCCAGCAGCTCCGGACAGGGTCAGGGGGAGCAGTACTTC
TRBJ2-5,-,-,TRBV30,CAWRGRGSQETQYF,TGTGCCTGGAGAGGACGGGGGTCCCAAGAGACCCAGTACTTC
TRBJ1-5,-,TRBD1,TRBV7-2,CASSLQGAGSNQPQHF,TGTGCCAGCAGTTTACAGGGGGCTGGGAGCAATCAGCCCCAGCATTTT
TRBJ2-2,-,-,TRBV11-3,CASSLSDGGELFF,TGTGCCAGCAGCTTAAGCGACGGCGGGGAGCTGTTTTTT
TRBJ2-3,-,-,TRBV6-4,CASSPGQRPDTQYF,TGTGCCAGCAGTCCTGGACAACGCCCAGATACGCAGTATTTT
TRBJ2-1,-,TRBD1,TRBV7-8,CASSRGTGDNEQFF,TGTGCCAGCAGCCGCGGGACAGGGGACAATGAGCAGTTCTTC
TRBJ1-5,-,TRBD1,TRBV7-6,CASSLGAGGNQPQHF,TGTGCCAGCAGCTTAGGCGCAGGGGGTAATCAGCCCCAGCATTTT
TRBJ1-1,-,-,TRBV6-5,CASSWKGLGMGTEAFF,TGTGCCAGCAGTTGGAAAGGACTGGGGATGGGCACTGAAGCTTTCTTT
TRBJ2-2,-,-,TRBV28,CASSLTGIELFF,TGTGCCAGCAGTTTAACCGGGATTGAGCTGTTTTTT
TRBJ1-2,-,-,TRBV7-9,CASSAGQPYGYTF,TGTGCCAGCAGCGCCGGACAGCCCTATGGCTACACCTTC
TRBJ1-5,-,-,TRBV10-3,CAIRGSRGNQPQHF,TGTGCCATCCGTGGGAGCAGGGGCAATCAGCCCCAGCATTTT
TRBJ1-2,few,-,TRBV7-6,CASSLGTRYTF,TGTGCCAGCAGCCTCGGGACACGCTACACCTTC
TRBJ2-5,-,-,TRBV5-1,CASAFGDTQETQYF,TGCGCCAGCGCGTTCGGGGATACTCAAGAGACCCAGTACTTC
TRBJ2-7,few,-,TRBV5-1,CASSLGAEGGEQYF,TGCGCCAGCAGCTTGGGAGCGGAGGGAGGCGAGCAGTACTTC
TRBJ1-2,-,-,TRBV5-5,CASSLQPGANYGYTF,TGTGCCAGCAGCCTTCAGCCAGGGGCGAACTATGGCTACACCTTC
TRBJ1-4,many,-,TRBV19,CASSPTQVNEKLFF,TGTGCCAGTAGTCCGACACAGGTTAATGAAAAACTGTTTTTT
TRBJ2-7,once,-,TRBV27,CASSLLGQNSYEQYF,TGTGCCAGCAGTTTACTTGGGCAGAACTCCTACGAGCAGTACTTC
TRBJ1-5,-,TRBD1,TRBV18,CASSPPGQGGQPQHF,TGTGCCAGCTCACCCCCGGGACAGGGGGGTCAGCCCCAGCATTTT
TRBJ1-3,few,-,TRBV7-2,CASSFVRAAGNTIYF,TGTGCCAGCAGCTTTGTCAGGGCAGCTGGAAACACCATATATTTT
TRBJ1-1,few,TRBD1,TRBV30,CAWGLTGGTEAFF,TGTGCCTGGGGACTAACAGGGGGAACTGAAGCTTTCTTT
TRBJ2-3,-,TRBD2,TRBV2,CASSPWGGWTDTQYF,TGTGCCAGCAGCCCCTGGGGGGGATGGACAGATACGCAGTATTTT
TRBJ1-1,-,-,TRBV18,CASSPPTVMNTEAFF,TGTGCCAGCTCACCACCAACGGTCATGAACACTGAAGCTTTCTTT
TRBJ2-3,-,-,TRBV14,CASSQTRGTASTDTQYF,TGTGCCAGCAGCCAAACCCGGGGGACTGCCAGCACAGATACGCAGTATTTT
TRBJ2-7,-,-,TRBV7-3,CASSLGEGTEQYF,TGTGCCAGCAGCTTAGGTGAAGGGACTGAGCAGTACTTC
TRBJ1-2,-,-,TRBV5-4,CASSPEHIGLGYTF,TGTGCCAGCAGCCCCGAGCACATTGGGCTCGGCTACACCTTC
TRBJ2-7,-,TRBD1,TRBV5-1,CASSQQGASSYEQYF,TGCGCCAGCAGCCAACAGGGGGCGAGCTCCTACGAGCAGTACTTC
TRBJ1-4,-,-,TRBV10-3,CAISDVQGWGTNEKLFF,TGTGCCATCAGTGATGTCCAGGGGTGGGGAACTAATGAAAAACTGTTTTTT
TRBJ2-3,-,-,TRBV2,CASSEGLTTDTQYF,TGTGCCAGCAGTGAAGGCCTAACCACAGATACGCAGTATTTT
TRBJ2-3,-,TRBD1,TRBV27,CASKPDRGTDTQYF,TGTGCCAGCAAGCCGGACAGGGGCACAGATACGCAGTATTTT
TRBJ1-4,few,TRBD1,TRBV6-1,CASTKDRSDEKLFF,TGTGCCAGCACCAAGGACAGGAGCGATGAAAAACTGTTTTTT
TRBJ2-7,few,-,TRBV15,CATSKSTDYSSYEQYF,TGTGCCACCAGCAAATCCACAGATTACAGCTCCTACGAGCAGTACTTC
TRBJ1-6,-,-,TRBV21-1,CASQVEGRLNF,TGTGCCAGCCAGGTCGAGGGTCGCCTGAACTTT
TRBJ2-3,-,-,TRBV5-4,CASSLPPAYGDTQYF,TGTGCCAGCAGCTTGCCTCCGGCCTACGGGGATACGCAGTATTTT
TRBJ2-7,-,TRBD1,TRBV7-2,CASSLDWDSYEQYF,TGTGCCAGCAGCTTAGATTGGGACAGCTACGAGCAGTACTTC
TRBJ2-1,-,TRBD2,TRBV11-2,CASSLGASGGNEQFF,TGTGCCAGCAGCTTAGGGGCTAGCGGGGGGAATGAGCAGTTCTTC
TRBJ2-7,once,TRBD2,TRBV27,CASSSGTSLVEQYF,TGTGCCAGCTCCTCCGGGACTAGCCTCGTCGAGCAGTACTTC
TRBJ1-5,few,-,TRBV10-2,CASSEGAGVSNQPQHF,TGCGCCAGCAGTGAGGGCGCAGGGGTCAGCAATCAGCCCCAGCATTTT
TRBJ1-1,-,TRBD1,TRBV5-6,CASSPGQGEAFF,TGTGCCAGCAGCCCGGGACAGGGAGAAGCTTTCTTT
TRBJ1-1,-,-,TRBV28,CASSLGSHGGNTEAFF,TGTGCCAGCAGTTTGGGTTCACACGGGGGGAACACTGAAGCTTTCTTT
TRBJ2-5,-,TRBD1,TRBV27,CASSFGTGRETQYF,TGTGCCAGCAGTTTTGGGACAGGGAGAGAGACCCAGTACTTC
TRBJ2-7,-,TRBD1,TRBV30,CAWSVHSDRGPYF,TGTGCCTGGAGTGTACACTCGGACAGGGGTCCGTACTTC
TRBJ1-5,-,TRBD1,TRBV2,CASSEGQGGGQPQHF,TGTGCCAGCAGTGAAGGACAGGGGGGGGGTCAGCCCCAGCATTTT